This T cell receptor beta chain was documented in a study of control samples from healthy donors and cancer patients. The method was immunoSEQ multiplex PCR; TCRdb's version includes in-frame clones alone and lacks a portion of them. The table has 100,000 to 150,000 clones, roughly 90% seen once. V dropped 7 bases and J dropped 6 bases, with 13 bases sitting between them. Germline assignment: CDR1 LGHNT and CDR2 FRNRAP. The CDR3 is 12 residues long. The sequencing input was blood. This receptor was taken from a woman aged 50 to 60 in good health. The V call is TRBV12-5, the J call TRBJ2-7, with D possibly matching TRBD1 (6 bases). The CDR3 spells CASATGHLEQYF. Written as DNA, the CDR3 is TGTGCTAGTGCTACGGGACACCTCGAGCAGTACTTC.